The clone carrying this TCR beta chain appeared many times. This beta chain lies outside the target of a library built for alpha chains; its clone size means little. TCRdb independently ran MiXCR on the 5' RACE reads; one entry per CDR3 protein. The sample records about 13,000 distinct CDR3 sequences, 3.9% being singletons. The CDR3 is 17 residues long. Germline CDR1 and CDR2: MNHEY and SVGAGI. Trimming cost V 0 bases and J 1 base; bases outside gene matches: 7. Time point given: sample taken at primary tumor resection. Material for sequencing was whole RNA from tumor, nontumor lung or frozen PBMC, left unsorted. This sample was included in a study of spatial heterogeneity in lung cancer.

The sequencing here drew on PBMCs, taken at surgery. The receptor comes from a male donor with early-stage non-small cell lung cancer. V gene TRBV6-5 combines with J gene TRBJ2-5, with TRBD2 matching 8 bases. As DNA, the CDR3 is TGTGCCAGCAGTTACTCGGGGATAGCGGGACTCCAAGAGACCCAGTACTTC. Translation gives CASSYSGIAGLQETQYF.